The 11 T cell receptor beta chains below were found in one sample sequenced in a study of early T cells in non-severe SARS-CoV-2 infection. TCRdb re-called the 5' RACE reads with MiXCR, one entry per CDR3 protein. The sample holds over 85,000 distinct CDR3 sequences, roughly an eighth seen once. The sequenced sample was whole blood, obtained at baseline. These receptors all stem from an adult who was a healthcare worker with PCR-confirmed SARS-CoV-2 infection or an uninfected control (not recorded which).

This clonotype has a handful of counts. The V call is TRBV7-2, the J call TRBJ1-6, with D unresolved. Looked up from germline, CDR1 is SGHTA and CDR2 is FQGNSA. There are 15 residues in the CDR3. The ends were cut back, 1 base at V and 9 bases at J, with 13 bases in the middle. CDR3 amino acids: CASSLGSQTSSPLHF. The CDR3 coding sequence is TGTGCCAGCAGCTTAGGGTCCCAGACCAGTTCACCCCTCCACTTT. The full variable domain, with the rest looked up from reference TRBV7-2 and TRBJ1-6, is GAGVSQSPSNKVTEKGKDVELRCDPISGHTALYWYRQSLGQGLEFLIYFQGNSAPDKSGLPSDRFSAERTGGSVSTLTIQRTQQEDSAVYLCASSLGSQTSSPLHFGNGTRLTVT.

This clonotype was seen a handful of times. The V and J genes are TRBV6-2 or TRBV6-3 and TRBJ2-3; D is ambiguous. The germline V and J ends were trimmed by 8 bases and 2 bases, with 8 bases remaining between them. The CDR3 has 12 residues. Germline V gives CDR1 MNHEY, CDR2 SVGEGT. DNA for the CDR3: TGTGCCAGCCGCCGGAACACAGATACGCAGTATTTT. Its translation: CASRRNTDTQYF.

V gene TRBV5-1 combines with J gene TRBJ1-2, with D uncertain. Germline V CDR1 and CDR2: SGHRS, YFSETQ. The V and J ends lost 1 base and 0 bases respectively, with 7 bases between them. The CDR3 spans 14 residues. The CDR3 is CASSLREANYGYTF. As DNA, the CDR3 is TGCGCCAGCAGCTTGCGTGAGGCTAACTATGGCTACACCTTC.

This clonotype was observed a handful of times. V usage is TRBV12-3 or TRBV12-4 and J usage is TRBJ2-6; D is ambiguous. Trimming removed 10 bases from V and 1 base from J, with 11 bases in between. The CDR3 extends over 14 amino acids. The CDR3 nucleotides are TGTGCCATCCTTAGGAGATCTGGGGCCAACGTCCTGACTTTC. This gives the protein CAILRRSGANVLTF.

This chain uses TRBV28 with TRBJ1-6; no clear D gene. This CDR3 region has 15 residues. Germline CDR1 MDHEN, CDR2 SYDVKM. With 7 bases removed from V and 1 base from J, the gap between germline ends came to 11 bases. In DNA, the CDR3 is TGTGCCAGCACTCCACTGGGGTCCTATAATTCACCCCTCCACTTT. The encoded protein is CASTPLGSYNSPLHF.

The chain joins TRBV7-3 to TRBJ2-3, with D possibly matching TRBD2 (5 bases). There are 15 residues in the CDR3. Trimming stripped 3 bases from V and 1 base from J, with 11 bases between. Per the germline V gene, CDR1 is SGHTA and CDR2 is FQGTGA. CDR3: CASSFISGRTDTQYF. The CDR3 nucleotides read TGTGCCAGCAGCTTTATAAGCGGACGCACAGATACGCAGTATTTT.

In this sample, this clonotype turned up a few times. The V call is TRBV6-1, the J call TRBJ2-1; D might be TRBD2 (6 bases). Trimming left V 7 bases short and J 7 bases short, with 20 bases between. The CDR3 has 15 residues. From germline, CDR1 is MNHNS and CDR2 SASEGT. The DNA of the CDR3 is TGTGCCAGCAATCCAGAAAACAGTGCGGGAAATGAGCAGTTCTTC. Its protein is CASNPENSAGNEQFF.

This clonotype was observed a few times. The chain links TRBV7-9 to TRBJ2-3; D possibly corresponds to TRBD1 (5 bases). The CDR3 runs 17 residues. V was shortened by 8 bases and J by 2 bases, with 23 bases between the two germline ends. Germline CDR1 is SEHNR and CDR2 is FQNEAQ (reference sequence). CDR3 region: CASGSAEPGSPTDTQYF. The CDR3 region has the DNA TGTGCCAGCGGCTCTGCTGAACCAGGGTCCCCCACAGATACGCAGTATTTT.

The gene calls are TRBV12-3 or TRBV12-4 and TRBJ1-1; D remains ambiguous. The CDR3 has 13 residues. V was cut by 1 base and J by 3 bases, with 6 bases left in between. The CDR3, as DNA: TGTGCCAGCAGTTTAGATAGGTACACTGAAGCTTTCTTT. Residues: CASSLDRYTEAFF.

In its sample, this clonotype was seen a few times. The chain combines TRBV5-1 with TRBJ2-3, with 12 bases lining up with TRBD2. Per the germline V gene, CDR1 is SGHRS and CDR2 is YFSETQ. V lost 2 bases to trimming and J lost 2 bases; unmatched junction nucleotides: 6. This CDR3 contains 17 residues. The CDR3 nucleotides read TGCGCCAGCAGCTTTGGTCTAGCGGGAGGGTACACAGATACGCAGTATTTT. Translated, it gives CASSFGLAGGYTDTQYF.

The J gene is TRBJ2-7, the V gene TRBV4-2, with 7 bases aligning to TRBD1. The CDR3 has 13 residues. The trim removed 4 bases at V and 3 bases at J, leaving 3 bases unmatched. Germline CDR1 LGHNA, CDR2 YNFKEQ. CDR3 in DNA: TGTGCCAGCAGCCCGGGACAGCGCTACGAGCAGTACTTC. Its translation: CASSPGQRYEQYF.